This T cell receptor (beta chain) derives from a study of blood T cell repertoires in COVID-19 (dated by TCRdb to about 2020). For the study in its entirety: Samples covering the acute and convalescent phases of COVID-19 were provided by collaborators in the United States, Italy and Spain. The prospective study material was composed of cDNA or gDNA derived from T cells, B-cell-depleted T cells, or PBMCs. Subjects who had been exposed to COVID-19, were actively infected with it, or had recovered from it provided the deeply sampled blood TCRbeta repertoires that made up the dataset. A freely available public database, intended as a resource for researchers studying the immune response to SARS-CoV-2, is where the repertoires were released. The samples were drawn from two sources: the first 160 participants of the ongoing ImmuneRACE study, and about 1,300 subjects contributed by 6 global collaborators. A de-identified subject ID, COVID-19 status, age in years and sex were almost always included in the sample metadata. Where HLA class I and class II types were available, the types were taken from metadata supplied by the sample provider, not from assay-based typing. Broad study findings and their caveats: The quantity of clinical and demographic metadata differed by source and by participant and was supplied without curation.

TCRbeta CDR3 regions were amplified from genomic DNA by means of the immunoSEQ Assay, a bias-controlled multiplex PCR. The paper's processing steps were these. The number of nucleated cells in each sample was estimated from the amplification of reference gene primers within the assay. To quantify the absolute abundance of each unique TCRbeta CDR3 rearrangement, sequence reads were collapsed and filtered. For each sample, productive Simpson clonality was calculated as the square root of Simpson's diversity index across productive rearrangements. As stored in TCRdb, this immuneACCESS dataset retains in-frame rearrangements with V and J assigned. A fraction of the clones does not appear; measured against another copy, unresolved V genes explain less than half of the discrepancy, and the remainder lacks a known reason. V and J calls and clone size are given by that table; D and trimming were obtained from the DNA. For this sample the table gives 190,000 or so clones, of which about nine tenths were detected only once. 1.2% of the sample goes to the ten largest clones.

Enrolling through a virtual design, the prospective study's participants ranged in age from roughly 18 to 89 years and lived across roughly 23 United States geographic areas. In the prospective study, participants were assigned to cohorts based on the clinical history participants reported in a screening survey and a study questionnaire. Recovered participants in ImmuneRACE Cohort 3 were defined by two consecutive negative NP/OP PCR tests, clearance by a healthcare professional, or resolution of symptoms. Each participant in the prospective study had whole blood, serum and a nasopharyngeal or oropharyngeal swab collected by mobile phlebotomists. Additional blood draws and questionnaires over a roughly two-month period could optionally be provided by prospective study participants. Before DNA extraction, prospective study blood samples were shipped either frozen or at room temperature. In the case of this clone: Its antigen has not been determined. The input lacks base qualities; no much larger clone sits a single base away.

Sequencing was done on a sample of PBMCs or T cells enriched from blood (not recorded which). The sequence came from a man younger than 45 who had recovered from COVID-19.

The nucleotide sequence reads TGTGCCAGCAGCTTAGTGAGCTCGGGCTACGAGCAGTACTTC. The translation is CASSLVSSGYEQYF. This chain joins TRBV7-2 to TRBJ2-7, with the D segment identity uncertain. V is cut by 1 base and J by 3 bases, and the space between the germline ends is 10 bases. For CDR1 and CDR2, the germline V gene lists SGHTA and FQGNSA. Reading from cysteine to phenylalanine, the CDR3 counts 14 amino acids. CDR3 DNA is the only sequence kept; it has 42 bases, read in frame from the first base.